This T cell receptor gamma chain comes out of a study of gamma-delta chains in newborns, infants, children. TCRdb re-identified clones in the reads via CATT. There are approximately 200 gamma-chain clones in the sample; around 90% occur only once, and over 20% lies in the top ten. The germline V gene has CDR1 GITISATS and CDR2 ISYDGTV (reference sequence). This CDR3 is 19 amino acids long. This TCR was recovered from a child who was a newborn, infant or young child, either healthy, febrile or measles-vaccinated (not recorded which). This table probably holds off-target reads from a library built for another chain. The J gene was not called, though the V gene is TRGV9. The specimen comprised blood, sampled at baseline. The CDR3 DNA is TGTGCCTGTGACTCCCTACTGGGGGATACTCCGACTTTGACAGCACAACTCTTCTTT. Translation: CACDSLLGDTPTLTAQLFF.